The present entry profiles one T cell receptor (beta chain) with its context. Antigen specificity is unknown. Indicated treatment: approximately 9-day PBMC culture with coronavirus spike peptide pools or control peptides (ViraFEST assay). Expansion of antigen-specific T cells with peptide pools by ViraFEST preceded sequencing of TCRs. The record originates from a study of vaccination and CD4 T cells after COVID-19. Study at large: The convalescents were made up of six males and four females, two of whom were Hispanic.

Sequence data for DNA of cultured CD4+ T cells were generated by the Oncomine TCR Beta short-read assay. It was from cultured CD4+ T cells that genomic DNA was extracted. TCRdb fed the PCR reads into MiXCR, producing one record per CDR3 protein. Counted here are approximately 15,000 distinct CDR3 sequences, 50% to 65% occurring once; the ten biggest clones make up approximately 4.4%. The TCR originated in a human donor who had recovered from COVID-19. The sample here was CD4+ T cells from blood, cultured in vitro, taken before SARS-CoV-2 vaccination.

CDR3 sequence: CASSLSWLSNSPLHF. The CDR3 region has the DNA TGTGCCAGCAGTTTATCCTGGCTATCTAATTCACCCCTCCACTTT. V and J are TRBV27 and TRBJ1-6; D not certain. The CDR3 is 15 residues long. CDR1 and CDR2 from the germline V gene are MNHEY and SMNVEV (reference sequence). The ends were cut back, 0 bases at V and 6 bases at J, with 9 bases in the middle.